This T cell receptor (beta chain) was recovered during a study of regulatory T cells in long-lasting Graves disease. Arm-PCR of CDR3 regions with iRepertoire HTBI primers generated TCR beta libraries. MiXCR, run by TCRdb on the multiplex PCR reads, gives a single entry per CDR3 protein. The repertoire holds about 440,000 distinct CDR3 sequences, with just under 15% as singletons. This clonotype was counted ten times or more. Time point noted: newly diagnosed GD, antithyroid drugs for less than 3 months. Making the TCR library involved RNA that had been extracted from PBMCs. Patients were enrolled at an endocrinology department in Xi'an, China. This CDR3 has 14 residues. The V segment lost 5 bases and the J segment 0 bases; nucleotides outside the gene matches: 2. The germline V gene encodes CDR1 SEHNR and CDR2 FQNEAQ (reference sequence). These data were also reused for a study on T cells in Graves' hyperthyroidism and ophthalmopathy. That source reports: Most thyroid-expanded clonotypes above 0.001 were also found in blood.

The clonotype comes from a woman in her thirties with Graves disease. This chain links TRBV7-9 with TRBJ1-1; 8 bases are a match to TRBD1. Sequenced material: peripheral blood mononuclear cells (PBMCs), taken at new diagnosis, from a patient treated with antithyroid drugs. The CDR3 DNA follows: TGTGCCAGCAGCGCGGGACAGGTGAACACTGAAGCTTTCTTT. This translates into CASSAGQVNTEAFF.